The present T cell receptor beta chain was sequenced within a study of blood T cell repertoires in COVID-19. Study-level background: Samples came from the United States, Italy and Spain, spanning acute and convalescent COVID-19.

Original data processing: The assay estimated nucleated cells by amplifying reference gene primers. The repertoire was sequenced with immunoSEQ multiplex PCR; TCRdb's copy has only in-frame clones and lacks some. V, J and clone size were drawn from that table, and D and trimming were deduced from the DNA. This table has under 200,000 clones, 87% appearing once. V gave up 6 bases and J gave up 2 bases, with 12 bases separating them. The CDR3 is 14 residues long. Germline values: CDR1 MNHEY, CDR2 SVGAGI. This chain uses TRBV6-5 with TRBJ2-3; TRBD2 is a possible D gene (5 bases). What was sequenced was peripheral blood. The origin of this receptor is a man in his 60s with active or convalescent COVID-19. CDR3 DNA sequence: TGTGCCAGCAGCCCGGGGAGATCCACAGATACGCAGTATTTT. Translating it yields CASSPGRSTDTQYF.